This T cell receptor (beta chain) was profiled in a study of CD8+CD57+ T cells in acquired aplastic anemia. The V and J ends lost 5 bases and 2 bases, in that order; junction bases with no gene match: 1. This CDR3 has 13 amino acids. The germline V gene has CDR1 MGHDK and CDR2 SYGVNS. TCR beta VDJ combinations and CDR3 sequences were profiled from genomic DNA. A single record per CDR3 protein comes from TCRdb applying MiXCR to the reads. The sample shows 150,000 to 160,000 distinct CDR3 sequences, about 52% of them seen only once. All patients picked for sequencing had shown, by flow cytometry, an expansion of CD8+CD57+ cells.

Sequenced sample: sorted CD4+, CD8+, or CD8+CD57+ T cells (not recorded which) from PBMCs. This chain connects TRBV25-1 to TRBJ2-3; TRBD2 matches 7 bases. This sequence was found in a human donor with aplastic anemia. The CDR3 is CASSKRDTDTQYF. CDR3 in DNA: TGTGCCAGCAGTAAGCGGGACACAGATACGCAGTATTTT.